Presented here are 17 T cell receptor beta chains from one specimen sequenced in a study of T cell responses to AZD1222 COVID-19 vaccine (dated by TCRdb to the early 2020s). The time point label, read with the paper, signifies: baseline before first vaccination. The library was obtained by the immunoSEQ multiplex PCR assay. Held by TCRdb, this immuneACCESS table contains in-frame sequences only and omits some clones. Under half of the omission traces to an unresolved V gene where checked; the cause of the rest is unknown. The sample contains approximately 120,000 clones, around 92% of them found a single time. Approximately 1.5% of the sample comes from the top ten. Sequences were derived from peripheral blood, sampled on day 0 of AZD1222 vaccination. All receptors come from an adult in good health.

This chain uses TRBV5-6 with TRBJ2-2; unclear D gene. Germline V gene sequence: CDR1 SGHDT, CDR2 YYEEEE. The V end was cut by 0 bases, the J end by 6 bases, with 3 bases between. The CDR3 contains 12 residues. CDR3 protein: CASSLVAGELFF. CDR3 nucleotide sequence: TGTGCCAGCAGCTTGGTTGCCGGGGAGCTGTTTTTT.

The rearrangement uses TRBV7-9 and TRBJ1-2; 9 nucleotides match TRBD1. The J segment lost 7 bases and the V segment lost 7 bases, leaving 13 bases of the junction unmatched. This CDR3 has 15 amino acids. Germline V CDR1 and CDR2: SEHNR, FQNEAQ (reference sequence). The CDR3 DNA is TGTGCCAGCAACTACCCGGACAGGGGTTGGGGTGGCTACACCTTC. Encoded protein: CASNYPDRGWGGYTF.

This chain connects TRBV10-3 to TRBJ1-1; 10 bases are shared with TRBD1. This CDR3 comprises 15 residues. Per germline, CDR1 ENHRY and CDR2 SYGVKD. V shed 4 bases, J shed 3 bases, and the junction held 5 bases outside the gene matches. Written as DNA, the CDR3 is TGTGCCATCAGTGTGGGACAGGGGATGGACACTGAAGCTTTCTTT. Protein product: CAISVGQGMDTEAFF.

The chain employs TRBV2 and TRBJ2-2, with TRBD2 as a possible D gene (5 bases). Germline values: CDR1 SNHLY, CDR2 FYNNEI. V was shortened by 7 bases and J by 5 bases, with 11 bases between the two germline ends. This CDR3 has 13 residues. In DNA, the CDR3 is TGTGCCAGCACCGTACAGCGGACCGGGGAGCTGTTTTTT. Translation: CASTVQRTGELFF.

The J gene is TRBJ1-2, the V gene TRBV19, with TRBD1 matching 11 bases. Per germline, CDR1 LNHDA and CDR2 SQIVND (reference sequence). V was pared by 3 bases and J by 5 bases, with 5 bases of the junction left unmatched. The CDR3 runs 15 residues. This CDR3 reads CASSIGDRGIYGYTF. The CDR3 bases are TGTGCCAGTAGTATTGGGGACAGGGGGATATATGGCTACACCTTC.

This chain connects TRBV11-1 to TRBJ2-1; maybe TRBD2 (6 bases). Germline V CDR1 and CDR2: SGHAT, FQDESV (reference sequence). The ends were cut back, 1 base at V and 3 bases at J, with 10 bases in the middle. The CDR3 totals 15 residues. The CDR3 region has the DNA TGTGCCAGCAGCTTAGAAACTAGCCTCTACAATGAGCAGTTCTTC. It translates to CASSLETSLYNEQFF.

The sample holds one count of this clone. The V gene is TRBV28, the J gene TRBJ1-2, with D possibly matching TRBD1 (5 bases). Germline V lookup: CDR1 MDHEN, CDR2 SYDVKM. This CDR3 has 13 amino acids. V was clipped by 5 bases and J by 4 bases, with 11 bases between them. The CDR3 loop is CASSRQPAYGYTF. In DNA form, the CDR3 reads TGTGCCAGCAGTCGACAGCCGGCCTATGGCTACACCTTC.

J is TRBJ2-2 and V is TRBV6-5, with D hard to call. Germline lookup yields CDR1 MNHEY and CDR2 SVGAGI. The ends were cut back, 6 bases at V and 4 bases at J, with 6 bases in the middle. CDR3 size: 12 residues. CDR3 in amino acids: CASRWSTGELFF. In DNA, the CDR3 is TGTGCCAGCAGGTGGAGCACCGGGGAGCTGTTTTTT.

The chain links TRBV30 to TRBJ1-2, with 8 bases identical to TRBD1. The germline CDR1 and CDR2 sequences are GTSNPN and SVGIG (reference sequence). The length of the CDR3 is 13 residues. Germline trimming cut 0 bases from V and 4 bases from J; bases unmatched to any gene: 1. CDR3 DNA sequence: TGTGCCTGGAGTGTCGACAGGGGCTATGGCTACACCTTC. Translated, it gives CAWSVDRGYGYTF. Complete variable domain (other parts from reference TRBV30 and TRBJ1-2): SQTIHQWPATLVQPVGSPLSLECTVEGTSNPNLYWYRQAAGRGLQLLFYSVGIGQISSEVPQNLSASRPQDRQFILSSKKLLLSDSGFYLCAWSVDRGYGYTFGSGTRLTVV.

V usage is TRBV5-8 and J usage is TRBJ2-1, with 7 bases lining up with TRBD2. The CDR3 extends over 15 amino acids. Germline lookup yields CDR1 SGHTS and CDR2 YDEGEE. The trim removed 8 bases at V and 0 bases at J, leaving 8 bases unmatched. CDR3 DNA sequence: TGTGCCAGAAGCACGCGGGAGAGCTCCTACAATGAGCAGTTCTTC. Encoded protein: CARSTRESSYNEQFF.

Points on this clone: At one end the junction does not follow the germline gene, possibly because of a read error. V gene TRBV11-3 combines with J gene TRBJ2-7; the match to TRBD1 covers 9 bases. Germline lookup yields CDR1 SGHNT and CDR2 YENEEA. The CDR3 covers 13 residues. CDR3 sequence (DNA): TGTGCCAGCAGCTCACAATCCCGGGACAGGGCCCGCTTC. Residues: CASSSQSRDRARF.

The chain employs TRBV7-8 and TRBJ1-2; 7 bases agree with TRBD1. The V and J ends lost 5 bases and 6 bases, in that order; junction bases with no gene match: 18. Per germline, CDR1 SGHVS and CDR2 FQNEAQ. The CDR3 is 17 amino acids. CDR3 nucleotide sequence: TGTGCCAGCAGCCCCCCATTACCGAGACAGGGTGTAGATGGCTACACCTTC. Its translation: CASSPPLPRQGVDGYTF.

This chain connects TRBV7-3 to TRBJ2-7; 14 positions match TRBD2. The CDR3 has 17 residues. The V gene's germline CDR1 is SGHTA and CDR2 FQGTGA. Trimming cost V 5 bases and J 3 bases; bases outside gene matches: 9. The CDR3 DNA follows: TGTGCCAGCAGCATGACCGGGACTAGCGGGAGAGGCTACGAGCAGTACTTC. Translating it yields CASSMTGTSGRGYEQYF.

The chain joins TRBV5-1 to TRBJ2-7, with 11 bases lining up with TRBD2. The CDR3 contains 13 residues. The germline V gene has CDR1 SGHRS and CDR2 YFSETQ. V was clipped by 6 bases and J by 3 bases; unmatched bases: 2. DNA for the CDR3: TGCGCCAGCACACTAGCGGGAGACTACGAGCAGTACTTC. It specifies CASTLAGDYEQYF.

This chain links TRBV2 with TRBJ1-2, with a tentative D call TRBD1 (6 bases). This CDR3 region has 13 residues. Germline CDR1 is SNHLY and CDR2 is FYNNEI. Trimming took off 6 bases at V and 2 bases at J, with 10 bases between the two ends. CDR3 residues: CASRRTENYGYTF. The CDR3 bases are TGTGCCAGCAGGAGGACAGAGAACTATGGCTACACCTTC.

The chain employs TRBV27 and TRBJ2-1; tentative D call: TRBD1 (6 bases). Trimming stripped 2 bases from V and 2 bases from J, with 22 bases between. This CDR3 comprises 19 residues. CDR1 is MNHEY and CDR2 is SMNVEV in the germline V gene (reference sequence). CDR3 nucleotide sequence: TGTGCCAGCAGTTTACCGCTCAGATCAGGGGAATACCCCTACAATGAGCAGTTCTTC. Amino acids: CASSLPLRSGEYPYNEQFF.

This chain uses TRBV10-3 with TRBJ1-1, with D uncertain. Germline V lookup: CDR1 ENHRY, CDR2 SYGVKD. Trimming took off 6 bases at V and 1 base at J, with 6 bases between the two ends. The CDR3 has 12 residues. The CDR3 sequence: CAIRGRNTEAFF. In DNA form, the CDR3 reads TGTGCCATCAGGGGGAGGAACACTGAAGCTTTCTTT.